This note documents a single T cell receptor beta chain sequence. The protocol was immunoSEQ multiplex PCR, while the TCRdb copy is restricted to in-frame clones and leaves out a portion. The table records about 180,000 clones, 80% to 90% of them present only once. Germline V gene data show CDR1 as MRHNA and CDR2 as SNTAGT. CDR3 length equals 15 residues. With 11 bases clipped from V and 5 bases from J, the junction kept 16 bases outside the gene matches. The data belong to a study of blood T cell repertoires in COVID-19. Turning to the study itself: Specimens from acute and convalescent COVID-19 originated in the United States, Italy and Spain. Nucleic acid was either cDNA or gDNA, and it came from T cells, B-cell-depleted T cells, or PBMCs.

The clonotype was recovered from a human donor with active or convalescent COVID-19. The donor label of this sample is uncertain. The chain carries TRBV6-4 and TRBJ2-3; 7 bases map to TRBD2. Sample: peripheral blood. The CDR3 spells CACQREAGEGDTQYF. The CDR3 coding sequence is TGTGCCTGCCAGCGAGAGGCGGGAGAGGGAGATACGCAGTATTTT.